This T cell receptor (beta chain) was documented in a study of T cells after yellow fever vaccination. The overall study: With SMART-Seq v4 Ultra Low Input, the fractions containing low cell numbers were prepared.

5'RACE template switching produced TCR cDNA carrying a universal primer site and UMIs. From the 5' RACE reads, TCRdb called clonotypes with MiXCR, one entry per CDR3 protein. The top ten hold less than 25% of the sample, which has a few hundred thousand distinct CDR3 sequences, 3.6% seen once. This clonotype was counted only a few times. The antigen is unknown. Findings and limits, study-wide: The booster response re-showed most primary clones: around 96% CD4, approximately 90% CD8.

Sequencing was performed on PBMCs, taken on the day of the yellow fever booster vaccination. This TCR derives from a man aged 18 to 30 who received the YFV17D yellow fever vaccine.

The CDR3 protein is CAISGQGHYEQYF. The CDR3 coding sequence is TGTGCCATCAGCGGACAGGGCCACTACGAGCAGTACTTC. The J gene is TRBJ2-7, the V gene TRBV10-3; TRBD1 agrees at 8 bases. The CDR3 sequence is 13 residues long. Germline trimming cut 6 bases from V and 3 bases from J; bases unmatched to any gene: 4. Germline CDR1 is ENHRY and CDR2 is SYGVKD.